This T cell receptor beta chain was documented in a study of blood T cell repertoires in COVID-19. For the study at large: Sources were T cells, B-cell-depleted T cells, or PBMCs; the material itself was cDNA or gDNA.

Only in-frame clones appear in the TCRdb table, and some are missing; sequencing was by immunoSEQ multiplex PCR. This table has some 160,000 clones, roughly 80% appearing once. CDR3 length: 18 residues. Germline CDR1 and CDR2: LNHDA and SQIVND (reference sequence). V was cut by 5 bases and J by 2 bases, with 21 bases left in between. Input material: peripheral blood. The chain links TRBV19 to TRBJ2-2; D might be TRBD1 (6 bases). This receptor was obtained from a man aged 45-60 years with active or convalescent COVID-19. CDR3 coding DNA: TGTGCCAGTAGTGACCGGGACATTTCTTCTTTTAACACCGGGGAGCTGTTTTTT. Encoded protein: CASSDRDISSFNTGELFF.